These T cell receptor beta chains were read from a single sample in a study of T cell repertoires in cytomegalovirus infection. TCRdb ran MiXCR on the reads and lists one entry per CDR3 protein. Seen here are roughly 640,000 distinct CDR3 sequences, 20% to 25% observed once, and the top ten hold 7% to 9%. Sample: CD8+ T cells from PBMCs. These receptors were obtained from a human donor in good health (CMV status not recorded). Some clones in this sample may be carry-over from other donors' samples. CDR3s leave out the opening cysteine and the closing phenylalanine or tryptophan.

TRBV12-3/TRBV12-4,TRBJ2-7,ASSLRRLSGGQNEQY
TRBV27,TRBJ1-5,ASSHRGQNQPQH
TRBV7-4,TRBJ2-2,ANSFASRGGPNTGELF
TRBV24-1,TRBJ2-1,ATSDLVTGQF
TRBV24-1,TRBJ1-5,ATRDSTFSNQPQH
TRBV10-2,TRBJ2-1,ASSESYGGRVPF
TRBV29-1,TRBJ2-3,SVEGLSTDTQY
TRBV29-1,TRBJ1-2,SAGNSLYGYT
TRBV28,TRBJ2-5,ASSFTGKSLETQY
TRBV7-2,TRBJ2-5,ASSLTSTGPETQY
TRBV14,TRBJ1-3,ASSQDSLLSGNTIY
TRBV15,TRBJ2-1,ATSRGQGIVNEQF
TRBV7-6,TRBJ1-1,ASEKGGTEAF
TRBV6-1,TRBJ1-5,ASSDYTQPQH
TRBV19,TRBJ1-1,ASSNPMGGVTEAF
TRBV29-1,TRBJ2-1,SGLAGDREQF
TRBV28,TRBJ2-5,ASLRRAGLAPQETQY
TRBV4-1,TRBJ1-5,ASSPGHLGNQPQH
TRBV4-1,TRBJ2-1,ASSQGYSGEQF
TRBV2,TRBJ2-2,ASSGGGAGDTGELF
TRBV6-2/TRBV6-3,TRBJ2-2,ASTLDLYTGELF
TRBV6-1,TRBJ1-1,ASSDDRGTEAF
TRBV28,TRBJ2-3,ASSSRRAAPDTQY
TRBV23-1,TRBJ2-3,ASTISAGGTDTQY
TRBV6-1,TRBJ2-7,ASSGQGSYEQY
TRBV10-3,TRBJ2-1,AIKGLQYNEQF
TRBV6-1,TRBJ1-5,ASSSGQGLQPQH
TRBV15,TRBJ1-4,ATCEEGTGGEKLF